These 9 T cell receptor beta chains were sequenced from one sample in a study of quantifying T cell responses using KT2 cells. About the research overall: Reverse transcription used primers in the TCR alpha and beta constant regions.

Each cDNA got a UMI-containing oligo ligated at its 3' end. The first PCR ran approximately 4 cycles with an equimolar RC1.1 and RC1.2 beta primer mix. A single record per CDR3 protein comes from TCRdb applying MiXCR to the UMI-ligation and nested PCR reads. The sample has 25,000 to 40,000 distinct CDR3 sequences; about a tenth are singletons. Sequencing was carried out using PBMCs spiked with cells of the T cell clone KT2. Receptors were obtained from a human donor.

The J gene is TRBJ1-5, the V gene TRBV4-1; D unclear. This CDR3 contains 15 residues. Germline V gene lookup returns CDR1 MGHRA and CDR2 YSYEKL. V was clipped by 0 bases and J by 4 bases, with 10 bases between them. CDR3 protein: CASSQEGNSNQPQHF. The DNA of the CDR3 is TGCGCCAGCAGCCAAGAAGGGAACAGTAATCAGCCCCAGCATTTT.

This clonotype was detected a few times. The rearrangement joins TRBV6-5 to TRBJ2-1; D not certain. The CDR3 extends over 12 amino acids. CDR1 is MNHEY, CDR2 SVGAGI, per germline. Trimming stripped 4 bases from V and 4 bases from J, with 5 bases between. CDR3 DNA sequence: TGTGCCAGCAGTTCGGAATACAATGAGCAGTTCTTC. It codes for CASSSEYNEQFF.

The V and J genes are TRBV2 and TRBJ2-5, with 7 bases fitting TRBD1. This CDR3 comprises 15 residues. J was trimmed by 1 base and V by 6 bases; bases with no gene match: 8. Germline V lookup: CDR1 SNHLY, CDR2 FYNNEI. The CDR3 nucleotides read TGTGCCAGCAGAATGACAGGGAGTGTCCAAGAGACCCAGTACTTC. Protein sequence: CASRMTGSVQETQYF.

This clonotype has ten or more counts. The V and J genes are TRBV20-1 and TRBJ1-1; 7 nucleotides match TRBD1. J gave up 1 base and V 2 bases, and 13 bases lay outside the gene matches. Germline V gene lookup returns CDR1 DFQATT and CDR2 SNEGSKA (reference sequence). This CDR3 has 17 residues. The CDR3 protein is CSARRTGRGLTNTEAFF. In DNA form, the CDR3 reads TGCAGTGCTAGACGCACGGGCAGGGGGTTGACGAACACTGAAGCTTTCTTT.

Many counts were recorded for this clonotype. The chain uses TRBV7-2 and TRBJ2-7, with D possibly TRBD2 on 5 matching bases. With 4 bases removed from V and 1 base from J, the gap between germline ends came to 11 bases. Germline CDR1 and CDR2: SGHTA and FQGNSA. The CDR3 runs to 14 residues. CDR3 nucleotide sequence: TGTGCCAGCAGCTCACAGCGGTTATCCTACGAGCAGTACTTC. It yields the protein CASSSQRLSYEQYF.

This chain connects TRBV30 to TRBJ1-5; D remains unclear. The germline CDR1 and CDR2 sequences are GTSNPN and SVGIG (reference sequence). Trimming stripped 1 base from V and 2 bases from J, with 9 bases between. The CDR3 sequence is 14 residues long. This chain's CDR3 is CAWSAGNGNQPQHF. The CDR3 DNA reads as TGTGCCTGGAGTGCCGGGAATGGCAATCAGCCCCAGCATTTT.

CDR3 DNA: TGTGCCAGCAGTTTAAGGACCGGCGGATTGAGGAGGGAAATTTATAATTCACCCCTCCACTTT. Its translation is CASSLRTGGLRREIYNSPLHF. The chain employs TRBV12-3 or TRBV12-4 and TRBJ1-6; D is undetermined. The germline V and J ends were trimmed by 2 bases and 4 bases, with 27 bases remaining between them. The CDR3 loop spans 21 amino acids.

This chain links TRBV23-1 with TRBJ2-1, with TRBD1 matching over 8 bases. TRBV23-1 is assigned to the ORF class and has an uncertain function. J was trimmed by 6 bases and V by 2 bases; bases with no gene match: 6. This CDR3 has 15 residues. Here the CDR3 DNA reads TGCGCCAGCAGTCAACAGGGGGCAGGGGGCAATGAGCAGTTCTTC. Its protein is CASSQQGAGGNEQFF.

This clonotype was seen a handful of times. This chain joins TRBV11-3 and TRBJ1-1; D not resolved. The length of the CDR3 is 11 residues. Germline values: CDR1 SGHNT, CDR2 YENEEA. With 5 bases removed from V and 5 bases from J, the gap between germline ends came to 6 bases. In DNA, the CDR3 is TGTGCCAGCAGCCGGGGTACTGAAGCTTTCTTT. It encodes CASSRGTEAFF.